These 21 T cell receptor beta chains were sequenced from one sample in a study of immune reconstitution after stem cell transplant in scleroderma. TCRdb independently ran MiXCR on the RT-PCR reads; one entry per CDR3 protein. The profile shows approximately 2,000 distinct CDR3 sequences, approximately 12% of them singletons. Sampling took place before or after autologous hematopoietic stem cell transplantation (not recorded which). The receptors stem from a female donor with systemic sclerosis.

Worth noting for this clonotype: Just one base apart from a much larger clone, this may be a read error. The chain employs TRBV6-5 and TRBJ2-7; TRBD1 aligns across 8 bases. CDR1 is MNHEY, CDR2 SVGAGI, per germline. This CDR3 region has 15 residues. CDR3 DNA: TGTGCCGGCAGTGGGGGACAGGATTGGTCCTACGAGCAGTACTTC. This encodes CAGSGGQDWSYEQYF.

The sample holds many counts of this clonotype. The V gene is TRBV7-2, the J gene TRBJ1-5; the D is unclear. The germline V gene has CDR1 SGHTA and CDR2 FQGNSA. V lost 3 bases to trimming and J lost 4 bases, with 13 bases between them. This CDR3 spans 15 amino acids. In DNA, the CDR3 is TGTGCCAGCAGCTTCCAACATCTGGCTAATCAGCCCCAGCATTTT. This codes for CASSFQHLANQPQHF.

This clonotype is medium-sized (0.01 to 0.1%) in the sample. This chain connects TRBV20-1 to TRBJ1-5, with a possible D match to TRBD1 (6 bases). V was pared by 5 bases and J by 0 bases, with 11 bases between. Germline CDR1 DFQATT, CDR2 SNEGSKA (reference sequence). This CDR3 comprises 14 residues. The chain's CDR3 is CSASTGPSNQPQHF. Written as DNA, the CDR3 is TGCAGTGCTTCGACAGGTCCTAGCAATCAGCCCCAGCATTTT.

At least ten counts were recorded for this clonotype. V is TRBV20-1 and J is TRBJ2-3, with 8 bases aligning to TRBD1. V lost 6 bases, J lost 3 bases, and 5 bases stayed unmatched. Germline V gene lookup returns CDR1 DFQATT and CDR2 SNEGSKA (reference sequence). The CDR3 covers 13 residues. The CDR3 DNA is TGCAGTGCCGTGCAGGGGGCGACAGATACGCAGTATTTT. Its protein is CSAVQGATDTQYF.

The chain is built from TRBV7-6 and TRBJ1-4, with D hard to call. This CDR3 has 11 residues. V was pared by 4 bases and J by 14 bases, with 11 bases between. Germline V gene sequence: CDR1 SGHVS, CDR2 FNYEAQ. The CDR3 nucleotides read TGTGCCAGCAGCTCCCCCCAAGGGCTGTTTTTT. It yields the protein CASSSPQGLFF. The whole variable domain, remainder taken from reference TRBV7-6 and TRBJ1-4, is GAGVSQSPRYKVTKRGQDVALRCDPISGHVSLYWYRQALGQGPEFLTYFNYEAQQDKSGLPNDRFSAERPEGSISTLTIQRTEQRDSAMYRCASSSPQGLFFGSGTQLSVL.

This clonotype was picked up a small number of times. J is TRBJ2-3 and V is TRBV30, with a possible D match to TRBD2 (6 bases). The germline V gene encodes CDR1 GTSNPN and CDR2 SVGIG (reference sequence). The CDR3 length is 13 residues. The CDR3 coding sequence is TGTGCTGGATCTCCTAGCGTCGTGGATACGCAGTATTTT. Translation gives CAGSPSVVDTQYF.

Notes on this clonotype: Being one base from a much bigger clone, this may be a read error. The chain employs TRBV4-2 and TRBJ2-5; TRBD2 matches 8 bases. The CDR3 loop spans 16 amino acids. Germline V CDR1 and CDR2: LGHNA, YNFKEQ. CDR3 sequence (DNA): TGTGCCAGCAACCAAGTTCCCACGGGGGGGCATGAGACCCAGTACTTC. Translated, it gives CASNQVPTGGHETQYF.

This clonotype was seen a handful of times. This chain links TRBV5-1 with TRBJ2-1; 7 bases map to TRBD2. The V gene's germline CDR1 is SGHRS and CDR2 YFSETQ. V gave up 2 bases and J gave up 5 bases; unmatched junction bases: 10. This CDR3 comprises 16 residues. For the CDR3, the DNA is TGCGCCAGCAGCTTAGGACCGAGCGGGGTCAACAATGAGCAGTTCTTC. Protein sequence: CASSLGPSGVNNEQFF.

This clonotype counts as medium-sized (0.01 to 0.1%). The V call is TRBV9, the J call TRBJ2-1, with 7 bases that match TRBD1. Germline V gene lookup returns CDR1 SGDLS and CDR2 YYNGEE. This CDR3 is built from 15 residues. V trimming: 0 bases; J trimming: 8 bases; junction bases outside the gene matches: 8. The CDR3 loop reads CASSVEGKGADEQFF. The CDR3 nucleotides read TGTGCCAGCAGCGTAGAAGGCAAGGGGGCTGATGAGCAGTTCTTC.

By share, this clonotype counts as medium-sized. V gene TRBV7-2 combines with J gene TRBJ1-2; D is unresolved. CDR1 and CDR2 from the germline V gene are SGHTA and FQGNSA. This CDR3 is 16 amino acids long. The V end was cut by 1 base, the J end by 0 bases, with 12 bases between. The CDR3 sequence is CASSLERATSNYGYTF. The CDR3 coding sequence is TGTGCCAGCAGCTTAGAGAGGGCCACTTCTAACTATGGCTACACCTTC.

The rearrangement uses TRBV18 and TRBJ1-2, with a possible D match to TRBD1 (6 bases). Germline CDR1 is KGHSH and CDR2 is LQKENI. V was trimmed by 8 bases and J by 5 bases, leaving 18 bases between them. The CDR3 extends over 14 amino acids. This CDR3 reads CASRTKRQEYGYTF. CDR3 nucleotides: TGTGCCAGCCGGACCAAGAGACAGGAATATGGCTACACCTTC. Looking up the rest from reference TRBV18 and TRBJ1-2 gives the full variable domain: NAGVMQNPRHLVRRRGQEARLRCSPMKGHSHVYWYRQLPEEGLKFMVYLQKENIIDESGMPKERFSAEFPKEGPSILRIQQVVRGDSAAYFCASRTKRQEYGYTFGSGTRLTVV.

This clonotype was seen repeatedly, ten times or more. The rearrangement links TRBV7-2 to TRBJ1-6, with D possibly being TRBD1 (5 bases). The CDR3 runs 14 residues. Germline-derived CDR1 and CDR2 are SGHTA and FQGNSA. V was cut by 1 base and J by 4 bases, with 5 bases left in between. CDR3 sequence (DNA): TGTGCCAGCAGCTTAGAGGGGTATAATTCACCCCTCCACTTT. As protein: CASSLEGYNSPLHF.

The table lists this clonotype with many counts. V usage is TRBV28 and J usage is TRBJ2-7; no clear D gene. The CDR3 covers 12 residues. V gave up 6 bases and J gave up 7 bases, with 13 bases separating them. Per the germline V gene, CDR1 is MDHEN and CDR2 is SYDVKM. The CDR3 protein is CASSPGRREQYF. CDR3 DNA: TGTGCCAGCAGCCCCGGCAGGCGAGAGCAGTACTTC.

This clonotype is medium-sized (0.01 to 0.1%) in the sample. This sequence joins TRBV5-1 and TRBJ2-7, with D perhaps TRBD2 (6 bases). Trimming stripped 5 bases from V and 4 bases from J, with 13 bases between. This CDR3 comprises 13 residues. Germline V gene lookup returns CDR1 SGHRS and CDR2 YFSETQ. In DNA form, the CDR3 reads TGCGCCAGCAGTAGTGGAGGGGCATACGAGCAGTACTTC. It encodes CASSSGGAYEQYF. Full variable domain (outside the CDR3, taken from reference TRBV5-1 and TRBJ2-7): KAGVTQTPRYLIKTRGQQVTLSCSPISGHRSVSWYQQTPGQGLQFLFEYFSETQRNKGNFPGRFSGRQFSNSRSEMNVSTLELGDSALYLCASSSGGAYEQYFGPGTRLTVT.

This clonotype is medium-sized (0.01 to 0.1%) in the sample. V usage is TRBV20-1 and J usage is TRBJ2-4, with 7 nucleotides matching TRBD1. The germline V gene encodes CDR1 DFQATT and CDR2 SNEGSKA (reference sequence). V shed 5 bases, J shed 0 bases, and the junction held 4 bases outside the gene matches. The CDR3 runs 14 residues. The CDR3, as DNA: TGCAGTGCTCAAAGGGGGCTAGCCAAAAACATTCAGTACTTC. Translating it yields CSAQRGLAKNIQYF.

Sample share makes this clonotype medium-sized. J is TRBJ2-3 and V is TRBV14; D is unclear. Germline assignment: CDR1 SGHDN and CDR2 FVKESK. Trimming stripped 2 bases from V and 14 bases from J, with 17 bases between. The CDR3 contains 13 residues. The CDR3 sequence: CASSQPGSPTAYF. Here the CDR3 DNA reads TGTGCCAGCAGCCAACCCGGGTCCCCGACGGCGTATTTT.

Relative to its sample, this clonotype is medium-sized. V is TRBV6-1 and J is TRBJ2-3, with 7 nucleotides matching TRBD1. The CDR3 is 14 amino acids. The germline V gene has CDR1 MNHNS and CDR2 SASEGT. The V gene end was trimmed by 11 bases and the J gene end by 1 base; junction bases not matched to a gene: 9. In nucleotides, the CDR3 is TGTGCCGCCCGACAGGGAGTCGGCACAGATACGCAGTATTTT. Encoded protein: CAARQGVGTDTQYF.

By proportion, this clonotype is medium-sized. V is TRBV5-6 and J is TRBJ2-7; TRBD1 matches at 7 bases. Germline V lookup: CDR1 SGHDT, CDR2 YYEEEE. This CDR3 comprises 15 residues. The trim removed 2 bases at V and 2 bases at J, leaving 7 bases unmatched. The DNA for the CDR3 is TGTGCCAGCAGCTTAACAGGGGCAGGACCCTACGAGCAGTACTTC. Translation: CASSLTGAGPYEQYF.

By share of the sample, this clonotype is medium-sized (0.01 to 0.1%). The chain has TRBV20-1 and TRBJ2-7; D gene unclear. Germline V CDR1 and CDR2: DFQATT, SNEGSKA (reference sequence). The V end was cut by 5 bases, the J end by 4 bases, with 12 bases between. This CDR3 is built from 12 residues. CDR3 region: CSASASRYEQYF. In DNA form, the CDR3 reads TGCAGTGCTTCTGCGAGTAGATACGAGCAGTACTTC.

This clonotype ranks as medium-sized (0.01 to 0.1%). The genes are TRBV27 and TRBJ2-7; D tentatively fits TRBD1 or TRBD2 (7 bases each). Germline CDR1 is MNHEY and CDR2 is SMNVEV (reference sequence). The CDR3 has 15 residues. The V end was cut by 3 bases, the J end by 3 bases, with 15 bases between. The CDR3 spells CASSFPGRGLYEQYF. The CDR3 DNA reads as TGTGCCAGCAGTTTCCCAGGGAGGGGGCTCTACGAGCAGTACTTC.

This clonotype is categorized as medium-sized. This rearrangement joins TRBV20-1 to TRBJ1-1; D remains unclear. V lost 3 bases to trimming and J lost 5 bases, with 7 bases between them. Germline loops: CDR1 DFQATT, CDR2 SNEGSKA (reference sequence). The CDR3 extends over 11 amino acids. CDR3 sequence reads: CSASVVTEAFF. The CDR3 DNA reads as TGCAGTGCTAGTGTGGTAACTGAAGCTTTCTTT.